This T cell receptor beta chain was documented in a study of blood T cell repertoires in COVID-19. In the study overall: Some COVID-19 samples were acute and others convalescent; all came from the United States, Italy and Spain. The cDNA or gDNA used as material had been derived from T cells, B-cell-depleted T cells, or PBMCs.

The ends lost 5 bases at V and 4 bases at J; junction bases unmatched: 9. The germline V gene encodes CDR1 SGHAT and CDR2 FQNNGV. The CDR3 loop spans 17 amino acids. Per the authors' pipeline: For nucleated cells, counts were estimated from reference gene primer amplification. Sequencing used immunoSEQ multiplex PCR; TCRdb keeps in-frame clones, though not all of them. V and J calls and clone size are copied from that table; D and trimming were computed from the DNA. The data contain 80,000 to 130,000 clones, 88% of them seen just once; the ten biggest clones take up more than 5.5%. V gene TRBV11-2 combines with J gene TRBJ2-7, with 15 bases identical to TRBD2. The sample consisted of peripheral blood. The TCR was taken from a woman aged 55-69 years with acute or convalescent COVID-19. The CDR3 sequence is CASSMGLAGGPFYEQYV. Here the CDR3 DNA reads TGTGCCAGCAGCATGGGACTAGCGGGAGGTCCCTTTTACGAGCAGTACGTC.